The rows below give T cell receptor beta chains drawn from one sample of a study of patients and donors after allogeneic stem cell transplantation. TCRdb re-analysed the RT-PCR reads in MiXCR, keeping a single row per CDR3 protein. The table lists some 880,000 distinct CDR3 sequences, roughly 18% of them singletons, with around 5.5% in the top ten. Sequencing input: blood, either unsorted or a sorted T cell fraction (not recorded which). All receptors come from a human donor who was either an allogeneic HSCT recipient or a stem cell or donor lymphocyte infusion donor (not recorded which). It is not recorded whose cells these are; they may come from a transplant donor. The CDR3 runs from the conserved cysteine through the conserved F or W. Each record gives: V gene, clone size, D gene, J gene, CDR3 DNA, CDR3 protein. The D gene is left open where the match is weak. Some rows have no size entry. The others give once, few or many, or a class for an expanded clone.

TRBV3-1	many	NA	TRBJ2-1	TGTGCCAGCAGCCAACTTCAGGCGAATGAGCAGTTCTTC	CASSQLQANEQFF
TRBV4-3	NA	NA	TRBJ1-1	TGCGCCAGCAGCCAAGATCGGGGGGAGACCACTGAAGCTTTCTTT	CASSQDRGETTEAFF
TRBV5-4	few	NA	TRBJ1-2	TGTGCCAGCAGGCCGGCGGGGGCAGGAGGCTACACCTTC	CASRPAGAGGYTF
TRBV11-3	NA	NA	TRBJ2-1	TGTGCCAGCAGCCCCGGACTGAACAATGAGCAGTTCTTC	CASSPGLNNEQFF
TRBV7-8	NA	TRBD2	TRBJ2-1	TGTGCCAGCAGCTTCTACATGGGTAGCGGGACATTCTACAATGAGCAGTTCTTC	CASSFYMGSGTFYNEQFF
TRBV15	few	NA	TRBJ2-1	TGTGCCACCAGCAGAGATAAGGGAACCTACAATGAGCAGTTCTTC	CATSRDKGTYNEQFF
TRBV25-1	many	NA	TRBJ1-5	TGTGCCAGCAGTGAAGGAGGGAGGGATCAGCCCCAGCATTTT	CASSEGGRDQPQHF
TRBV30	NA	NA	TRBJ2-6	TGTGCCTGGAACGGGGCCAACGTCCTGACTTTC	CAWNGANVLTF
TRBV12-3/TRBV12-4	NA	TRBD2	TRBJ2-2	TGTGCCAGCAGCCTACTAGCGGGAGCCGGTAGTACCGGGGAGCTGTTTTTT	CASSLLAGAGSTGELFF
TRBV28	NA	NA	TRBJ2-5	TGTGCCAGCAGCCCCGGAGGAAACTTACTAGAGACCCAGTACTTC	CASSPGGNLLETQYF
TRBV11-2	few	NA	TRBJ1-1	TGTGCCAGCAGCTTAACGGCCAGGGTAAACACTGAAGCTTTCTTT	CASSLTARVNTEAFF
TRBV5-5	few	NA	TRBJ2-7	TGTGCCAGCAGCCTCAGGGAAAACGAGCAGTACTTC	CASSLRENEQYF
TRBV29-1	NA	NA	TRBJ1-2	TGCAGCGTTGTTCGGCAGACTTATGGCTACACCTTC	CSVVRQTYGYTF
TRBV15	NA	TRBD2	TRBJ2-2	TGTGCCACCAGCAGAGATCGACTAGCGGGAGTCACCGGGGAGCTGTTTTTT	CATSRDRLAGVTGELFF
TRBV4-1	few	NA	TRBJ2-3	TGCGCCAGCTTGAGACCAGATACGCAGTATTTT	CASLRPDTQYF
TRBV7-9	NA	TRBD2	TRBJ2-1	TGTGCCAGCAGCCACCAACCGAGCGGGGGGGACAATGAGCAGTTCTTC	CASSHQPSGGDNEQFF
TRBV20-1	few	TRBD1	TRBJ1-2	TGCAGTGCTAGCAGGGGGCTGGGGAGTAACTATGGCTACACCTTC	CSASRGLGSNYGYTF
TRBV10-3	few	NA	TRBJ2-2	TGTGCCATCAGTGAGTCCTCGCTGGGACAGAACACCGGGGAGCTGTTTTTT	CAISESSLGQNTGELFF
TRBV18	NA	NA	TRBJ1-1	TGTGCCAGCTCACCCCAAACAGGACAGAACACTGAAGCTTTCTTT	CASSPQTGQNTEAFF
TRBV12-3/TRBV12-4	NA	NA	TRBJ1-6	TGTGCCAGCAAGCGGGGGCAGGCTCCTAATTCACCCCTCCACTTT	CASKRGQAPNSPLHF
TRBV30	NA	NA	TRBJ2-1	TGTGCCTGGAGCGACCGAGGGGGGCATGAGCAGTTCTTC	CAWSDRGGHEQFF
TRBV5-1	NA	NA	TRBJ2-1	TGCGCCAGCAGCTTGCCAGGGGCCAATGAGCAGTTCTTC	CASSLPGANEQFF
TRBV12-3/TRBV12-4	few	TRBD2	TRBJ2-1	TGTGCCAGCAGTCCTTTAGGTCGGACTAGCCTCTACAATGAGCAGTTCTTC	CASSPLGRTSLYNEQFF
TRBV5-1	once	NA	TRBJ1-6	TGCGCCAGCAGCTTGGAGGGGAGATGGAATTCACCCCTCCACTTT	CASSLEGRWNSPLHF
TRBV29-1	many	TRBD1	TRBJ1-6	TGCAGCGTTGGAGAGACAGGGACGAATTCACCCCTCCACTTT	CSVGETGTNSPLHF
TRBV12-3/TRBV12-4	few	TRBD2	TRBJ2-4	TGTGCCAGCAGTCTCACACGGACTAGCGGGGGGGCCCTAGCCAAAAACATTCAGTACTTC	CASSLTRTSGGALAKNIQYF
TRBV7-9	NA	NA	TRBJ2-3	TGTGCCAGCAGCTTAGCCCCGGTCACAGATACGCAGTATTTT	CASSLAPVTDTQYF
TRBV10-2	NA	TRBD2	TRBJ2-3	TGCGCCAGCAGGGCTAGCGGGGTCCCAGATACGCAGTATTTT	CASRASGVPDTQYF
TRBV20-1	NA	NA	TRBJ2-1	TGCAGTGCAGAAACTAGTTATTATGAGCAGTTCTTC	CSAETSYYEQFF
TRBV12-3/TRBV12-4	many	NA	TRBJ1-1	TGTGCCAGCAGTTTTCGGCGGTTGAACACTGAAGCTTTCTTT	CASSFRRLNTEAFF
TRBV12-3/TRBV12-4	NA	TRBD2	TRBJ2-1	TGTGCCAGCAGTTTTACCCCTCATCCGAATAGCGGGAAATCCTACAATGAGCAGTTCTTC	CASSFTPHPNSGKSYNEQFF
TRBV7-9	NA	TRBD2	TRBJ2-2	TGTGCCAGCAGCCCGACTAGCGGGAGAGTACTCGTCGGGGAGCTGTTTTTT	CASSPTSGRVLVGELFF
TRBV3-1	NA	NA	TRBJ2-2	TGTGCCAGCAGCCCAGTTTGGGGCCGGCTTTCGAACACCGGGGAGCTGTTTTTT	CASSPVWGRLSNTGELFF
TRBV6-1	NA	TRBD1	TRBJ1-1	TGTGCCAGCAGTGACAGGGGGACCCCGAACACTGAAGCTTTCTTT	CASSDRGTPNTEAFF
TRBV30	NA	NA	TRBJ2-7	TGTGCCTGGAGTGTACGTCAGGGGCTCTACGAGCAGTACTTC	CAWSVRQGLYEQYF
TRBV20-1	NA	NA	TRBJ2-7	TGCAGTGCTAGAGAAACCCGGTACGAGCAGTACTTC	CSARETRYEQYF
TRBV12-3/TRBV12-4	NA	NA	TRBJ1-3	TGTGCCAGCAGCCTAATGGGGACAACTGGAAACACCATATATTTT	CASSLMGTTGNTIYF
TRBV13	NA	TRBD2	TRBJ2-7	TGTGCCAGCAGACTAGCGGGAGGGCCGAACGAGCAGTACTTC	CASRLAGGPNEQYF
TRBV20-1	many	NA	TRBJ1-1	TGCAGTGCTAGAGAACCCAGAGAGAACACTGAAGCTTTCTTT	CSAREPRENTEAFF
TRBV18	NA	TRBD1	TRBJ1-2	TGTGCCAGCTCACCAAAAGGACAGGGGGCCTATGGCTACACCTTC	CASSPKGQGAYGYTF
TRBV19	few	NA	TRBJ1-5	TGTGCCAGTAGTATACCTTCGGGGGGCAATCAGCCCCAGCATTTT	CASSIPSGGNQPQHF
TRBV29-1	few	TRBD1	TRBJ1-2	TGCAGCGTTCAAGGGGGACAGGTGACACCCAACTATGGCTACACCTTC	CSVQGGQVTPNYGYTF
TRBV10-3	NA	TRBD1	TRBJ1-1	TGTGCCATCAGTTACAGGGGGAAGAACACTGAAGCTTTCTTT	CAISYRGKNTEAFF
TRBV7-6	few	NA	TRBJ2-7	TGTGCCAGCAGCCCCCATCAGGGTGGTTACGAGCAGTACTTC	CASSPHQGGYEQYF
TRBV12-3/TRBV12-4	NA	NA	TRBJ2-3	TGTGCCAGCAGGCAAAACACAGCACGCACAGATACGCAGTATTTT	CASRQNTARTDTQYF
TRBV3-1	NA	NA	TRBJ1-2	TGTGCCAGCAGCCGCGTCGGGGCGGGTCCAGGCGGCTACACCTTC	CASSRVGAGPGGYTF
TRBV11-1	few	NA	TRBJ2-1	TGTGCCAGCAGCTTAGAACTAGCAGGGCACAATGAGCAGTTCTTC	CASSLELAGHNEQFF
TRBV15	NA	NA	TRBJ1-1	TGTGCCACCAGCAGAGAGTCGGAGTCTGAAGCTTTCTTT	CATSRESESEAFF
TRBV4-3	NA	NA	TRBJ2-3	TGCGCCAGCAGCCAAGAAGGGGGAAACACAGATACGCAGTATTTT	CASSQEGGNTDTQYF
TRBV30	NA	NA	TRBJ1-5	TGTGCCTGGAGTGGAGGGACGGGGGATCAGCCCCAGCATTTT	CAWSGGTGDQPQHF
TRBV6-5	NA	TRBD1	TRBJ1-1	TGTGCCAGCAGTTCAAGGACAGGGATGGACCCCTGGAGCACTGAAGCTTTCTTT	CASSSRTGMDPWSTEAFF
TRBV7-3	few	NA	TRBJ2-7	TGTGCCAGCAGCTTAACTCCCCTGGCTTACTACGAGCAGTACTTC	CASSLTPLAYYEQYF
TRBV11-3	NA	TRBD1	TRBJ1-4	TGTGCCAGCAGCCCACGGACAGGGGGCCGTGAAAAACTGTTTTTT	CASSPRTGGREKLFF